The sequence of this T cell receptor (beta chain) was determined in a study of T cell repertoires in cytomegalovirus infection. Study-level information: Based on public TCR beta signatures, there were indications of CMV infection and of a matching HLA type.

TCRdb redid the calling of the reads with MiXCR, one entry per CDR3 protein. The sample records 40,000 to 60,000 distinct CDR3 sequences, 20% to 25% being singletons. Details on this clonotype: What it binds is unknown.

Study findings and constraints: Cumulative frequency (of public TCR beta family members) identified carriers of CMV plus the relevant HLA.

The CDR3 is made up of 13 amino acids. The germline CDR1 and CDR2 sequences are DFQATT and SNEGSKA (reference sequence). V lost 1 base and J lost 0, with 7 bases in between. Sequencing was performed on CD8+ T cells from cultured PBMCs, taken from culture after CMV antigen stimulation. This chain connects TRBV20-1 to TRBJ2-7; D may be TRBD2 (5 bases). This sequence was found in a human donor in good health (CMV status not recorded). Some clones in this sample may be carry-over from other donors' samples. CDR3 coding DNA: TGCAGTGCTAGAGGCGGGTACTCCTACGAGCAGTACTTC. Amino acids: CSARGGYSYEQYF.